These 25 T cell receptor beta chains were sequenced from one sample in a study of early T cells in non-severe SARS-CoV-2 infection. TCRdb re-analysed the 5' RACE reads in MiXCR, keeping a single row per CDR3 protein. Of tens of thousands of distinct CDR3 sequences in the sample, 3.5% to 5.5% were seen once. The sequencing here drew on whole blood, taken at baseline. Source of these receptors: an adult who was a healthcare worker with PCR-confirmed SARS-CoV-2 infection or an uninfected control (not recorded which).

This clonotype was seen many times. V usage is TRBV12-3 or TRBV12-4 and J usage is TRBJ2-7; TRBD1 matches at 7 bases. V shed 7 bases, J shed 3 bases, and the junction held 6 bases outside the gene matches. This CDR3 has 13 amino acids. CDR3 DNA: TGTGCCAGCAAAAAGGGGACAGTCTACGAGCAGTACTTC. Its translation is CASKKGTVYEQYF.

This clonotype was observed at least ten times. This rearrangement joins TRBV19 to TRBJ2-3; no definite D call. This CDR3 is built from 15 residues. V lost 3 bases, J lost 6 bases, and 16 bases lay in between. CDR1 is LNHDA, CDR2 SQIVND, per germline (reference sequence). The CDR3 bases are TGTGCCAGTAGTATGACGAAGGCTGCCGGTGATACGCAGTATTTT. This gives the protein CASSMTKAAGDTQYF.

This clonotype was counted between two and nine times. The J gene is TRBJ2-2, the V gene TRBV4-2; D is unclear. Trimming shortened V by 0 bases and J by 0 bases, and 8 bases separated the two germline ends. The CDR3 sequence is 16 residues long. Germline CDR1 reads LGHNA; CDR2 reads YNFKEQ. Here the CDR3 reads CASSQDSLSNTGELFF. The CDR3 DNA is TGTGCCAGCAGCCAAGATAGCCTATCGAACACCGGGGAGCTGTTTTTT.

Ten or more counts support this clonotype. The CDR3 DNA reads TGTGCCAGCAGCCCCGCCTTCGAGCAGTACTTC. This codes for CASSPAFEQYF. The J gene is TRBJ2-7, the V gene TRBV7-2; D is unresolved. From germline, CDR1 is SGHTA and CDR2 FQGNSA. The V end lost 5 bases, the J end lost 6 bases, and 8 bases lay between the germline ends. This CDR3 comprises 11 residues.

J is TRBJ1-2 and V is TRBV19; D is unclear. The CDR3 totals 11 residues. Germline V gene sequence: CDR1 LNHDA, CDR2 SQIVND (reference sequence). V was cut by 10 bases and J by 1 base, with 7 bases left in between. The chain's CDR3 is CATKLNYGYTF. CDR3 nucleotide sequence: TGTGCCACAAAACTTAACTATGGCTACACCTTC.

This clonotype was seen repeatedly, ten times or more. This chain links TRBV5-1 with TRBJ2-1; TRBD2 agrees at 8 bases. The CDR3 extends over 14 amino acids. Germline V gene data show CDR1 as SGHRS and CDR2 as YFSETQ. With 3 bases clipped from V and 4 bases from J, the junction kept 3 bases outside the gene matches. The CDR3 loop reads CASSSAGVYNEQFF. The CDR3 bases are TGCGCCAGCAGCTCAGCGGGGGTGTACAATGAGCAGTTCTTC.

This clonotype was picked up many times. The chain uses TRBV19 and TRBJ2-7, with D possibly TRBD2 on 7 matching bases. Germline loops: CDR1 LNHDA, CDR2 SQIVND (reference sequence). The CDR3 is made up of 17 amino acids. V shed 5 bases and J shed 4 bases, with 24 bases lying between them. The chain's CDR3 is CASSHTGRTAVPYEQYF. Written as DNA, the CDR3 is TGTGCCAGTAGTCATACCGGGAGGACAGCGGTTCCATACGAGCAGTACTTC.

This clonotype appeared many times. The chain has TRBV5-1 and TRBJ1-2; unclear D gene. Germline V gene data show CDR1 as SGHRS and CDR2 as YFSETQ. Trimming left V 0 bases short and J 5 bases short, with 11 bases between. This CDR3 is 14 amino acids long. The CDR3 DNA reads TGCGCCAGCAGCTTGGAGAGACAAGATTATGGCTACACCTTC. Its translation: CASSLERQDYGYTF.

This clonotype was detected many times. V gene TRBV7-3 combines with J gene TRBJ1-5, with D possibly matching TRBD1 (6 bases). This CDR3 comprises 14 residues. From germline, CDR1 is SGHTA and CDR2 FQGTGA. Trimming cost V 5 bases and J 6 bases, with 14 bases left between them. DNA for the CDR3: TGTGCCAGCAGCCCCCGAGGGGGGAGTCAGCCCCAGCATTTT. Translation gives CASSPRGGSQPQHF.

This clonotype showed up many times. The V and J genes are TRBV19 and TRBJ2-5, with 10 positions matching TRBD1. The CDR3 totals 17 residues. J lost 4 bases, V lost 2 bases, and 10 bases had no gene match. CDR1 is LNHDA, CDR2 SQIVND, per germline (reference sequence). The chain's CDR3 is CASSISRGTGDGETQYF. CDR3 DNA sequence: TGTGCCAGTAGTATATCCCGGGGGACAGGGGATGGAGAGACCCAGTACTTC.

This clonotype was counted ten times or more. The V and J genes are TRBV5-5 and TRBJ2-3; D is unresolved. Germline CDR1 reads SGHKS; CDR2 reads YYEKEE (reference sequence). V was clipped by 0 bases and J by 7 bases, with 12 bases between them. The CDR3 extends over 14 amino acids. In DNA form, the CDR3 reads TGTGCCAGCAGCTTGGCGCTTCTCGAAAATACGCAGTATTTT. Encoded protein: CASSLALLENTQYF.

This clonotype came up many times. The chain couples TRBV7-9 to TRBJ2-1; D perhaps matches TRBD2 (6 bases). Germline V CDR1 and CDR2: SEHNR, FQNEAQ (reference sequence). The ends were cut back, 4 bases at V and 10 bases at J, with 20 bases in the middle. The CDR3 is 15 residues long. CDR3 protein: CASSYGQGLLREQFF. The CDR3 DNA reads TGTGCCAGCAGCTATGGTCAGGGACTTCTTCGGGAGCAGTTCTTC.

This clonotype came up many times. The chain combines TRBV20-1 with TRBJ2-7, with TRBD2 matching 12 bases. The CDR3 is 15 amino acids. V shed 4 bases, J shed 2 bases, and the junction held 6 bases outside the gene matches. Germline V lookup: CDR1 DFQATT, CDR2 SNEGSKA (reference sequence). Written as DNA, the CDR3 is TGCAGTGCTATCGGGACTAGCGGGCTCCCCTACGAGCAGTACTTC. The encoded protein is CSAIGTSGLPYEQYF.

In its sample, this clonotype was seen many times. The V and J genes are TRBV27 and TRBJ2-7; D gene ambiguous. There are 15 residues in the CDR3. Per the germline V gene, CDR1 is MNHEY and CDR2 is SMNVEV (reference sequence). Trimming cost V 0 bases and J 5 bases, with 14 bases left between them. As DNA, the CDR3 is TGTGCCAGCAGTTTATCTAACAGCGCAAACCACGAGCAGTACTTC. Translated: CASSLSNSANHEQYF.

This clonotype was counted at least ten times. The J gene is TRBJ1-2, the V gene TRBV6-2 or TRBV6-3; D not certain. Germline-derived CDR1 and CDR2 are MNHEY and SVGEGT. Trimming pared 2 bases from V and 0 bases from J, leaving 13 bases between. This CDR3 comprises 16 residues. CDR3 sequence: CASSYDPGRANYGYTF. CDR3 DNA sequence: TGTGCCAGCAGTTACGATCCGGGTCGAGCTAACTATGGCTACACCTTC.

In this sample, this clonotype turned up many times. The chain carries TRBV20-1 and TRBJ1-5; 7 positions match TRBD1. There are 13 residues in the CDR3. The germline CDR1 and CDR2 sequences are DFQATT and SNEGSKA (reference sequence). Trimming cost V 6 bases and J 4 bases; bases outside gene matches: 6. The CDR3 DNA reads TGCAGTGCCGTGGAGGGGGCGAATCAGCCCCAGCATTTT. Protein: CSAVEGANQPQHF.

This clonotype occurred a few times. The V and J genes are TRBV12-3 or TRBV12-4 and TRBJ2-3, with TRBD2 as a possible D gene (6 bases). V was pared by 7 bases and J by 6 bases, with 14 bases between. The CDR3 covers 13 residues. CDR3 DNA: TGTGCCAGCAAAGGGACTTCAGGGGATACGCAGTATTTT. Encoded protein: CASKGTSGDTQYF.

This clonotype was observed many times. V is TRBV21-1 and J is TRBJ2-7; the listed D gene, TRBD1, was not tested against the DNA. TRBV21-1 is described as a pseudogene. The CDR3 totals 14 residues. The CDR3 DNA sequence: TGTGCCAGCAGCACGACAGGGTTAAGCTACGAGCAGTACTTC. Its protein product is CASSTTGLSYEQYF.

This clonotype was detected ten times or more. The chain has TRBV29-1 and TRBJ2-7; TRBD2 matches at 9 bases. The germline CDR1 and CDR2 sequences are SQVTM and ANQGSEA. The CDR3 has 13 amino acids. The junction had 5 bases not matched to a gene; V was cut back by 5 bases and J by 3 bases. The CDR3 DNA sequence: TGCAGCGTTCCCGGGACTAGCAACTACGAGCAGTACTTC. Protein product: CSVPGTSNYEQYF.

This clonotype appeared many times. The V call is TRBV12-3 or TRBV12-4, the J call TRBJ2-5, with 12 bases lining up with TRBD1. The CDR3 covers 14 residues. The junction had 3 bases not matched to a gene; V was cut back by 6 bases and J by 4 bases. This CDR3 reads CASSGDRGRETQYF. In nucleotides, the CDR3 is TGTGCCAGCAGCGGGGACAGGGGGCGAGAGACCCAGTACTTC.

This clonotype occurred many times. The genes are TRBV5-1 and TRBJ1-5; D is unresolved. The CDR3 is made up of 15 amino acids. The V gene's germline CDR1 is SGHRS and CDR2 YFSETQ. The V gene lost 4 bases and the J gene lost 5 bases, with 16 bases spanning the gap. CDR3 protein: CASSPGLLGDQPQHF. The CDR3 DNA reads TGCGCCAGCAGCCCCGGGCTCCTGGGAGATCAGCCCCAGCATTTT.

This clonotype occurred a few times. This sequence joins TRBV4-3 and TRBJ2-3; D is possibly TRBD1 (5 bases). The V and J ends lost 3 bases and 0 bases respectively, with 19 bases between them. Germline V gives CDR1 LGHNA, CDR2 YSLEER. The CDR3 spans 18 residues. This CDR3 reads CASSQRWGSSSSTDTQYF. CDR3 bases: TGCGCCAGCAGCCAGAGATGGGGCAGCTCATCTAGCACAGATACGCAGTATTTT.

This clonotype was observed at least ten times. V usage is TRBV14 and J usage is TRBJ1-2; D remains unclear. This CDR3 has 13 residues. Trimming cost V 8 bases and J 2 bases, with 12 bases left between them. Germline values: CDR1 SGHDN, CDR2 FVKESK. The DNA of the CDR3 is TGTGCCAGCTCTCAAGGAAGGAACTATGGCTACACCTTC. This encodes CASSQGRNYGYTF.

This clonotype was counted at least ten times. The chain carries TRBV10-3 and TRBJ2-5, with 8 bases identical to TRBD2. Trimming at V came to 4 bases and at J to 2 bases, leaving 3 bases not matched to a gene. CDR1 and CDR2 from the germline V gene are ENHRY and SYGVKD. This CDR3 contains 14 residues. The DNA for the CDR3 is TGTGCCATCAGTGTAGCGGGACGGCAAGAGACCCAGTACTTC. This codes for CAISVAGRQETQYF.

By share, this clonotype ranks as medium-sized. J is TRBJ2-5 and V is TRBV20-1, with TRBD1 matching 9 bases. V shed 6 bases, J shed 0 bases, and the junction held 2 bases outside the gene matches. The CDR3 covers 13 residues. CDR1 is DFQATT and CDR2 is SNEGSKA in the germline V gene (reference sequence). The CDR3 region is CSATGGHQETQYF. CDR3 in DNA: TGCAGTGCCACAGGGGGCCACCAAGAGACCCAGTACTTC.